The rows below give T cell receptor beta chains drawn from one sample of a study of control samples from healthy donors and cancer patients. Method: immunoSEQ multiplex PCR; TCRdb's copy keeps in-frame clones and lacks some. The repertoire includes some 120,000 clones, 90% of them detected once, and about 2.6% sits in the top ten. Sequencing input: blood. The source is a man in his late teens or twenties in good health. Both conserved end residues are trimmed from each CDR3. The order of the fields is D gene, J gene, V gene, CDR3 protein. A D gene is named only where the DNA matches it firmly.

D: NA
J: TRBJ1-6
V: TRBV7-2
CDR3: ASSSEGRRSYNSPLH

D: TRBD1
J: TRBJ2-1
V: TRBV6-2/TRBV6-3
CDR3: ASSYSSMGGQVAYEQF

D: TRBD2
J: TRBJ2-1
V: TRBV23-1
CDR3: ASFLSGRPNNEQF

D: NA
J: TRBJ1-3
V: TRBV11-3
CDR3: ASSLAQGYSGNTIY

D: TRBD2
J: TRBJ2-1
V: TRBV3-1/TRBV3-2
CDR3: ASSQVVRGGFNEQF

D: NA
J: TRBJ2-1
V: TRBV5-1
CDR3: ASTMAGPYNEQF

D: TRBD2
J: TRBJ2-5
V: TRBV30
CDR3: AWSERPAGGGTQY

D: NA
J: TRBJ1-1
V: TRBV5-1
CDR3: ASSLRGDRDTEAF

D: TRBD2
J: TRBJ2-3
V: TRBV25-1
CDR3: ASSATPRGEGPQY

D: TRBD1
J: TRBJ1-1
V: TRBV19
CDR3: ASSIADRGFRAF

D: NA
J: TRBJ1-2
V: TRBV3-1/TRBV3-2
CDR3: ASSQTGYGYT

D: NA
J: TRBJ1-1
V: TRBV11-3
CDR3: ASSARGGAEAF

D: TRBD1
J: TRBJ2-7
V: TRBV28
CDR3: ATRTGRHEQY

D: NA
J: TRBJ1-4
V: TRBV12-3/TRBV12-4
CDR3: ASSYRVNEKLF

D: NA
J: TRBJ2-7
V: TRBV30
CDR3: AFQGDSYEQY

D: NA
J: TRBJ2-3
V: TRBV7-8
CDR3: ASSPGAWTDTQY

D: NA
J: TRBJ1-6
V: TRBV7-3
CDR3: ASSLIPGFSPLH

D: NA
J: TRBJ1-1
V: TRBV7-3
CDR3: ASSLRRDTEAF

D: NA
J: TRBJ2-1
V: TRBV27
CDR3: ASRQHSNNEQF

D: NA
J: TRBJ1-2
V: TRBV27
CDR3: ASSPVRGTYGYT

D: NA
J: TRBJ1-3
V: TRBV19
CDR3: ASSIDGRIPGNTIY

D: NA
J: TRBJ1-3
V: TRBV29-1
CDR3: SVESDSKRNTIY

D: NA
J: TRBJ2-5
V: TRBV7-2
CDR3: ASSLRGGSETQY

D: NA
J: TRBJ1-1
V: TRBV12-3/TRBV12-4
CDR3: ASSQTRTEAF

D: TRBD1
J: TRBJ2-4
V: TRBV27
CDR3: ASSFGQVIVPKNIQY

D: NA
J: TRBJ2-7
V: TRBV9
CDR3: ASSVGQGGIYEQY

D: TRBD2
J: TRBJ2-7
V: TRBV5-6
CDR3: ASSLSGLAGGVTYEQY

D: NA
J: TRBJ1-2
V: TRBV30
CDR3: AWMLGVNYGYT

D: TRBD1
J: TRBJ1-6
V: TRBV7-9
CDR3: ASGTTGQNSPLH

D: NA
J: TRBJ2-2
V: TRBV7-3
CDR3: ASSTGPWGIGSGELF

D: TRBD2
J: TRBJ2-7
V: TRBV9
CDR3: ASSVSGGQAYEQY

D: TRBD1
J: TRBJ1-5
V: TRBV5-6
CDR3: ASSGGTGRGSNQPQH

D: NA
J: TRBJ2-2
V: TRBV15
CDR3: ATSGEAGKQGPGELF

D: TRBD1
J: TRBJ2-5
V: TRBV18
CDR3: ASSPSGTGEQETQY

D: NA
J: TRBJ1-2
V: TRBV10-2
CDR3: ASSGGYGYT

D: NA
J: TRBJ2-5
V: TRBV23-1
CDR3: ASSQSLGAQETQY

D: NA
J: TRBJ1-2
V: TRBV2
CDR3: ASGWRAGGYT

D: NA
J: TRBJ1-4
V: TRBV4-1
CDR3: ASSQGVVATNEKLF

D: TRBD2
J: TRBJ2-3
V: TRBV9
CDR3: ASSASGSESNTQY

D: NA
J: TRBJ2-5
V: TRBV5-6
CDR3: ASSLLSGKETQY

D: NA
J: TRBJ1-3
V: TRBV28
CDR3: ASSFGPRDGNTIY

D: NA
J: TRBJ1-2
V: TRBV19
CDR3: ASNPLQGLYGYT

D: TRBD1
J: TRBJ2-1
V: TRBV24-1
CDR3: ATSDLVRGTGALGEQF

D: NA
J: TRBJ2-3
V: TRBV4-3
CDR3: ASSQGRGRTDTQY

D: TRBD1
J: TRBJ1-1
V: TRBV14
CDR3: ASSPRTGTTTEAF

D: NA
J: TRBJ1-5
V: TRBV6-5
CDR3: ASQGVNQPQH

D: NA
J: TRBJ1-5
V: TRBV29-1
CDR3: SVGADNQPQH

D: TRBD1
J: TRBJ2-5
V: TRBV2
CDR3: ASRGQTGEETQY

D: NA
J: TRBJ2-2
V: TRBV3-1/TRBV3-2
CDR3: ASSQAPLNTGELF